This is a list of T cell receptor beta chains from one sample in a study of identifying expanded T cells in peripheral blood. Method: immunoSEQ multiplex PCR; TCRdb's copy keeps in-frame clones and lacks some. The sample carries some 95,000 clones, around 90% recorded once. Sequencing used blood. These receptors all come from a person aged 18 to 70 in good health. CDR3s include the opening cysteine and the closing phenylalanine or tryptophan. Each record gives: V gene, clone size, J gene, D gene, CDR3 DNA, CDR3 protein. A D gene is named only where the DNA matches it firmly. The size of a clone is reported for some rows only, either as once, few or many, or as a class for expanded clones.

v_call: TRBV19
clone_size: once
j_call: TRBJ1-1
d_call: .
cdr3_nt: TGTGCCAGTAGTATAATGAGCGGGGTGGGTGCCACTGAAGCTTTCTTT
cdr3_aa: CASSIMSGVGATEAFF

v_call: TRBV9
clone_size: few
j_call: TRBJ2-1
d_call: .
cdr3_nt: TGTGCCAGCAGTCTGGCCCCCTACAATGAGCAGTTCTTC
cdr3_aa: CASSLAPYNEQFF

v_call: TRBV5-1
clone_size: .
j_call: TRBJ2-5
d_call: .
cdr3_nt: TGCGCCAGCAGCTTGGGTCGACTGATACAAGAGACCCAGTACTTC
cdr3_aa: CASSLGRLIQETQYF

v_call: TRBV6-6
clone_size: .
j_call: TRBJ1-2
d_call: .
cdr3_nt: TGTGCCAGCAGTTACGAACCGGGGAAGAACTATGGCTACACCTTC
cdr3_aa: CASSYEPGKNYGYTF

v_call: TRBV18
clone_size: .
j_call: TRBJ1-3
d_call: .
cdr3_nt: TGTGCCAGCTCACCAAGGACCGTACGAGCTGGAAACACCATATATTTT
cdr3_aa: CASSPRTVRAGNTIYF

v_call: TRBV7-9
clone_size: once
j_call: TRBJ2-7
d_call: TRBD2
cdr3_nt: TGTGCCAGCAGTTCTATCCGGGACTACTCCTACGAGCAGTACTTC
cdr3_aa: CASSSIRDYSYEQYF

v_call: TRBV6-5
clone_size: .
j_call: TRBJ1-1
d_call: .
cdr3_nt: TGTGCCAGCAGTTTGGGACGGAAGAACACTGAAGCTTTCTTT
cdr3_aa: CASSLGRKNTEAFF

v_call: TRBV9
clone_size: .
j_call: TRBJ2-1
d_call: TRBD2
cdr3_nt: TGTGCCAGCAGCGCCGGACTAGCGGGAAAGGGTAGGAATGAGCAGTTCTTC
cdr3_aa: CASSAGLAGKGRNEQFF

v_call: TRBV6-5
clone_size: .
j_call: TRBJ2-7
d_call: TRBD1
cdr3_nt: TGTGCCAGCAGTTCCCCGACAGGGGGGAGAAACGAGCAGTACTTC
cdr3_aa: CASSSPTGGRNEQYF

v_call: TRBV29-1
clone_size: .
j_call: TRBJ2-3
d_call: TRBD1
cdr3_nt: TGCAGCGTTGACAGGACAGGGGACCCCACAGATACGCAGTATTTT
cdr3_aa: CSVDRTGDPTDTQYF

v_call: TRBV2
clone_size: once
j_call: TRBJ2-7
d_call: TRBD2
cdr3_nt: TGTGCCAGCGGACTAGCGGGGGAGCAGTACTTC
cdr3_aa: CASGLAGEQYF

v_call: TRBV6-5
clone_size: .
j_call: TRBJ2-7
d_call: .
cdr3_nt: TGTGCCAGCAGTTACTCGATGACTGGGTCAGGGTACTTC
cdr3_aa: CASSYSMTGSGYF

v_call: TRBV9
clone_size: .
j_call: TRBJ2-3
d_call: .
cdr3_nt: TGTGCCAGCAGCGCCCAACTACCCACAGATACGCAGTATTTT
cdr3_aa: CASSAQLPTDTQYF

v_call: TRBV7-2
clone_size: .
j_call: TRBJ2-3
d_call: .
cdr3_nt: TGTGCCAGCAGCTTTAGGAGGGAGCCCCGCACAGATACGCAGTATTTT
cdr3_aa: CASSFRREPRTDTQYF

v_call: TRBV18
clone_size: .
j_call: TRBJ1-2
d_call: TRBD1
cdr3_nt: TGTGCCAGCTCACCGAGTGGACAGGGGGACTATGGCTACACCTTC
cdr3_aa: CASSPSGQGDYGYTF

v_call: TRBV30
clone_size: .
j_call: TRBJ2-1
d_call: TRBD2
cdr3_nt: TGTGCCTTTACTCGGACTAGCTCCAGTTACAATGAGCAGTTCTTC
cdr3_aa: CAFTRTSSSYNEQFF

v_call: TRBV2
clone_size: .
j_call: TRBJ2-5
d_call: .
cdr3_nt: TGTGCCAGCAGTGAGGTCAGGCCTCAAGAGACCCAGTACTTC
cdr3_aa: CASSEVRPQETQYF

v_call: TRBV25-1
clone_size: .
j_call: TRBJ1-2
d_call: .
cdr3_nt: TGTGCCAGCAGTGAAATTGGGCGTTATGGCTACACCTTC
cdr3_aa: CASSEIGRYGYTF

v_call: TRBV4-1
clone_size: once
j_call: TRBJ1-2
d_call: .
cdr3_nt: TGCGCCAGCAGCCAAGACGGAGACCAAAACTATGGCTACACCTTC
cdr3_aa: CASSQDGDQNYGYTF

v_call: TRBV9
clone_size: few
j_call: TRBJ1-2
d_call: .
cdr3_nt: TGTGCCAGCAGCGTAGGAGGGGGGGACCCCGGCTATGGCTACACCTTC
cdr3_aa: CASSVGGGDPGYGYTF

v_call: TRBV11-3
clone_size: .
j_call: TRBJ2-2
d_call: TRBD2
cdr3_nt: TGTGCCAGCAGCTTAAAGCGGGGGACCGGGGAGCTGTTTTTT
cdr3_aa: CASSLKRGTGELFF